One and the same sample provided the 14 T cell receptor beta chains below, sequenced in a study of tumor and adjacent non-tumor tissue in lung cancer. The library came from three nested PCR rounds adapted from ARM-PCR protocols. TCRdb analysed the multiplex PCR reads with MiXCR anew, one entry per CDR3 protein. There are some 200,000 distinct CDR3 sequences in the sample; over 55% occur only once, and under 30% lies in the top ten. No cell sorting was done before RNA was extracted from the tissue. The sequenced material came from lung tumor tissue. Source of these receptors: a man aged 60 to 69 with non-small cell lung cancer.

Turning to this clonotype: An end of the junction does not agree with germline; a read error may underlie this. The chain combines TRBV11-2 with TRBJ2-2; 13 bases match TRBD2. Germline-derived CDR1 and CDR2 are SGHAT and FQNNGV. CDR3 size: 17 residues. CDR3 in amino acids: CASNLLAGGPATGELFF. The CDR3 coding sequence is TGTGCCAGCAACTTACTAGCGGGGGGGCCGGCCACCGGGGAGTTGTTTTTT.

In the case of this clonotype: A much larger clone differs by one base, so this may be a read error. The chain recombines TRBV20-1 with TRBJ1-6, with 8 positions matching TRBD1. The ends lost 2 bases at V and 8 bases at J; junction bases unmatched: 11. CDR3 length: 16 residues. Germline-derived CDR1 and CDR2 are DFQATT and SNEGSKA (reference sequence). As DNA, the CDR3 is TGCAGTGCTAGACCCTGGACAGGGTACGGTGATTCACCCCTCCACTTT. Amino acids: CSARPWTGYGDSPLHF.

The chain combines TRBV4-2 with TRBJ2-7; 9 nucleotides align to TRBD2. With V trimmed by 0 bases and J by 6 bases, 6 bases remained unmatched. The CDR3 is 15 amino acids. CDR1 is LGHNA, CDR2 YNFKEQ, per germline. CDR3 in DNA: TGTGCCAGCAGCCAAGAGCTAGCGGGGACCTGCGAGCAGTACTTC. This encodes CASSQELAGTCEQYF.

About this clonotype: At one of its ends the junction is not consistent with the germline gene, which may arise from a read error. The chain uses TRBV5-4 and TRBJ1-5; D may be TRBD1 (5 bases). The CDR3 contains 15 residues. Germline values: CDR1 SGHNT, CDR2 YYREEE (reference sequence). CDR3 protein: CASSFFGGSKQPQHF. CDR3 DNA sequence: TGTGCCAGCAGCTTCTTTGGGGGAAGCAAACAGCCCCAGCATTTT.

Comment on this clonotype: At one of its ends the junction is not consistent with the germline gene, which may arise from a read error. The CDR3: CARSLGVFSGSSYEQYF. CDR3 bases: TGTGCCAGGAGCTTAGGAGTCTTTAGTGGGAGCTCCTACGAGCAGTACTTC. The V and J genes are TRBV11-1 and TRBJ2-7, with D tentatively TRBD2 (5 bases). CDR3 length: 17 amino acids. The germline V gene encodes CDR1 SGHAT and CDR2 FQDESV (reference sequence).

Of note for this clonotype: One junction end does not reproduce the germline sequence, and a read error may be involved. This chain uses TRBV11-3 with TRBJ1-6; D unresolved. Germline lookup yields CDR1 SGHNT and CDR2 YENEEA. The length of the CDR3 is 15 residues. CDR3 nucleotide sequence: TGTGTCAGCAGCTTAGACGGCCTCTCTAATCCACCCCTCCACTTT. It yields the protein CVSSLDGLSNPPLHF.

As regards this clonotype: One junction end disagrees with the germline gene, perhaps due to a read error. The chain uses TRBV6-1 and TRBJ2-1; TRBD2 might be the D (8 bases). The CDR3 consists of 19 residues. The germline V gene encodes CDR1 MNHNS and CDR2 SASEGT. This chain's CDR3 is CASKKGRWTSRGVYNDQFF. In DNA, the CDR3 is TGTGCCAGCAAGAAAGGCCGCTGGACTAGCAGGGGGGTATACAATGACCAGTTCTTC.

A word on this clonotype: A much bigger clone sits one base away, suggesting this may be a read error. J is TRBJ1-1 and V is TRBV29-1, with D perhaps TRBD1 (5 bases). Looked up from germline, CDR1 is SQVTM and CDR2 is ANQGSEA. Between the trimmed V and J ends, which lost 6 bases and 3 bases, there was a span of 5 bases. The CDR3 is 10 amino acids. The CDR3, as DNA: TGCAGCGTGGGGGACACTGAAGCTTTCTTT. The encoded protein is CSVGDTEAFF.

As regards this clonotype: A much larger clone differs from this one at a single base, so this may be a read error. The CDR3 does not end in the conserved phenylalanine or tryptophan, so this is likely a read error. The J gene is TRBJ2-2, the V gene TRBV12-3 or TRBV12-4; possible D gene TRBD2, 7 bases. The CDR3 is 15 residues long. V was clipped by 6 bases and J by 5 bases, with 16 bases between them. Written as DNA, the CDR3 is TGTGCCAGCAGCCCGATACAGGGACTAACCGGGGAGCTGTTTATT. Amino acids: CASSPIQGLTGELFI.

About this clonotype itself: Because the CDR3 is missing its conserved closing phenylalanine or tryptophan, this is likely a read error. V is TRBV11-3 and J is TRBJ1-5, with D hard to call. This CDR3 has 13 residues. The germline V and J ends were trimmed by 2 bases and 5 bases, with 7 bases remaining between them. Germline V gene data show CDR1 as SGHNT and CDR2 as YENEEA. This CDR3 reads CASSLPVDQPQHL. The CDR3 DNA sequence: TGTGCCAGCAGCTTACCGGTGGATCAGCCCCAGCATCTT.

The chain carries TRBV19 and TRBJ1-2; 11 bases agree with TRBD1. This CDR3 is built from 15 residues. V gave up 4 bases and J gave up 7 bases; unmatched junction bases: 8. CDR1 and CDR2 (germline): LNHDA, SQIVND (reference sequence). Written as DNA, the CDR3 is TGTGCCAGTAGTAGCCCGGACAGGGGGCGCGTTGGCTACACCTTC. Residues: CASSSPDRGRVGYTF. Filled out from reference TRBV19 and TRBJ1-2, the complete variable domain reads DGGITQSPKYLFRKEGQNVTLSCEQNLNHDAMYWYRQDPGQGLRLIYYSQIVNDFQKGDIAEGYSVSREKKESFPLTVTSAQKNPTAFYLCASSSPDRGRVGYTFGSGTRLTVV.

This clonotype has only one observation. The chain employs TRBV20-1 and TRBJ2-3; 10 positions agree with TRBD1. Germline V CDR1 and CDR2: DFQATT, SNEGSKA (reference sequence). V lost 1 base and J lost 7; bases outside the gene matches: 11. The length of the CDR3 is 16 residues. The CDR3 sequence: CSARGGTGACAHTQYF. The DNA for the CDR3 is TGCAGTGCTAGAGGAGGGACAGGGGCTTGTGCACATACGCAGTATTTT.

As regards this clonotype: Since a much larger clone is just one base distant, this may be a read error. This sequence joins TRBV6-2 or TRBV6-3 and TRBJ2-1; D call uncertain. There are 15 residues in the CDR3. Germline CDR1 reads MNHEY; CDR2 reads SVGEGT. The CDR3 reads CGSSYSGLSYNEQFF. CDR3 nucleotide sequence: TGTGGCAGCAGTTACTCCGGTCTCTCCTACAATGAGCAGTTCTTC.

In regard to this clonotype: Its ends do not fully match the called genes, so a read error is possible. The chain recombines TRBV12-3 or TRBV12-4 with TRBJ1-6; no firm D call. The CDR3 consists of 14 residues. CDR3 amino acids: CASTPRAYNSPLHF. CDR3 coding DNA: TGTGCCAGCACTCCTCGGGCGTATAATTCGCCCCTCCACTTT.